The 27 T cell receptor beta chains given below trace back to one sample, sequenced in a study of monozygotic twins with inflammatory bowel disease (dated by TCRdb to the late 2010s). Libraries came from 5' RACE. The instrument was an Illumina HiSeq 2500. Once TCRdb had reprocessed the reads, it stored one entry per CDR3 protein sequence and supplied no DNA. The sample table gives around 370,000 distinct CDR3 sequences. The ten largest clones take up approximately 2.4% of the sample. The sequenced sample was blood. Every receptor here comes from a human donor with ulcerative colitis or Crohn's disease, or a healthy co-twin of an affected twin (not recorded which).

V usage is TRBV3-1 and J usage is TRBJ2-1; TCRdb calls TRBD2, which cannot be checked without DNA. The CDR3 runs to 16 residues. Per the germline V gene, CDR1 is LGHDT and CDR2 is YNNKEL (reference sequence). The CDR3 region is CASSRSAGGGNNEQFF.

The gene calls are TRBV12-3 or TRBV12-4 and TRBJ1-1; TCRdb's D gene call, TRBD1, goes unchecked for lack of DNA. The CDR3 sequence is 17 residues long. The CDR3 region is CASSLGITRGANTEAFF.

This chain uses TRBV7-2 with TRBJ2-2; the D call from TCRdb, TRBD1, cannot be confirmed without DNA. This CDR3 contains 14 residues. Germline CDR1 reads SGHTA; CDR2 reads FQGNSA. This CDR3 is CASSEDTGAGELFF.

The CDR3 spells CASSQAAGEKNIQYF. The chain links TRBV3-1 to TRBJ2-4; TCRdb calls TRBD2, which cannot be checked without DNA. CDR3 length: 15 residues. CDR1 and CDR2 (germline): LGHDT, YNNKEL (reference sequence).

The genes are TRBV4-3 and TRBJ2-5; TCRdb reports TRBD1, a call that lacks DNA to check it against. This CDR3 spans 14 amino acids. Germline CDR1 and CDR2: LGHNA and YSLEER. This chain's CDR3 is CASSQERGEETQYF.

J is TRBJ2-1 and V is TRBV20-1; without DNA, the TCRdb call of TRBD2 cannot be checked. The CDR3 spans 14 residues. The germline gives CDR1 DFQATT, CDR2 SNEGSKA (reference sequence). CDR3 protein: CSARGGGAYNEQFF.

V usage is TRBV27 and J usage is TRBJ2-2; absent DNA, TCRdb's TRBD1 call cannot be checked. The CDR3 totals 16 residues. Looked up from germline, CDR1 is MNHEY and CDR2 is SMNVEV (reference sequence). The chain's CDR3 is CASSLILGTGTGELFF.

The chain uses TRBV5-8 and TRBJ2-7; without DNA, the TCRdb call of TRBD2 cannot be checked. Germline lookup yields CDR1 SGHTS and CDR2 YDEGEE. The CDR3 is made up of 16 amino acids. CDR3 residues: CASTLRRATGGYEQYF.

The chain employs TRBV28 and TRBJ2-5; with no DNA, the TCRdb D assignment of TRBD1 cannot be verified. Germline CDR1 and CDR2: MDHEN and SYDVKM. CDR3 length: 16 amino acids. The CDR3 loop is CASSPRQGASRETQYF.

The chain carries TRBV27 and TRBJ2-2; absent DNA, TCRdb's TRBD2 call cannot be checked. This CDR3 comprises 15 residues. CDR1 is MNHEY and CDR2 is SMNVEV in the germline V gene (reference sequence). The CDR3 loop reads CASSSLAGPTGELFF.

The genes are TRBV29-1 and TRBJ1-5. The CDR3 is made up of 13 amino acids. From germline, CDR1 is SQVTM and CDR2 ANQGSEA. The chain's CDR3 is CSVTRGYGQPQHF.

CDR3 residues: CASATGGGRTDTQYF. The chain is built from TRBV28 and TRBJ2-3; lacking DNA, the TRBD1 call made by TCRdb goes unchecked. Germline V gene data show CDR1 as MDHEN and CDR2 as SYDVKM. CDR3 length: 15 amino acids.

This rearrangement joins TRBV7-8 to TRBJ2-2; the TCRdb call, TRBD2, lacks DNA for checking. The germline gives CDR1 SGHVS, CDR2 FQNEAQ. The CDR3 runs to 16 residues. This CDR3 is CASSLVAGGPTGELFF.

The genes are TRBV20-1 and TRBJ1-3; TCRdb proposes TRBD1, but this gene call is untestable without DNA. There are 15 residues in the CDR3. Per germline, CDR1 DFQATT and CDR2 SNEGSKA (reference sequence). The CDR3 reads CSASYPTGLGNTIYF.

V and J are TRBV4-3 and TRBJ2-6; the TRBD1 assignment by TCRdb is unverifiable without DNA. Looked up from germline, CDR1 is LGHNA and CDR2 is YSLEER. The CDR3 covers 19 residues. The CDR3 reads CASSRMGNRGTGGANVLTF.

J is TRBJ2-7 and V is TRBV11-2; the D call of TRBD1 rests on TCRdb alone, since no DNA is present to check it. This CDR3 contains 14 residues. Germline V gives CDR1 SGHAT, CDR2 FQNNGV. This chain's CDR3 is CASSPEAPHYEQYF.

The CDR3 loop is CASSLIRSGGLGDTQYF. The chain couples TRBV7-9 to TRBJ2-3; as DNA is missing, the TRBD1 call by TCRdb cannot be tested. From germline, CDR1 is SEHNR and CDR2 FQNEAQ (reference sequence). The CDR3 length is 17 residues.

The chain couples TRBV18 to TRBJ2-6. The CDR3 is made up of 16 amino acids. CDR1 KGHSH and CDR2 LQKENI come from the germline V gene. This chain's CDR3 is CASSPELQSGANVLTF.

The chain recombines TRBV5-1 with TRBJ1-4; the D call of TRBD1 rests on TCRdb alone, since no DNA is present to check it. Germline V gene sequence: CDR1 SGHRS, CDR2 YFSETQ. This CDR3 has 14 residues. The CDR3 is CASSLETGDEKLFF.

V is TRBV6-2 or TRBV6-3 and J is TRBJ2-1. CDR1 and CDR2 (germline): MNHEY, SVGEGT. The CDR3 length is 15 residues. The CDR3: CASSYRGSSYNEQFF.

This chain joins TRBV20-1 and TRBJ2-6. This CDR3 comprises 11 residues. CDR1 and CDR2 from the germline V gene are DFQATT and SNEGSKA (reference sequence). Here the CDR3 reads CSALGTNVLTF.

The rearrangement links TRBV5-1 to TRBJ2-1; the TCRdb D gene call, TRBD2, has no DNA to confirm it. Germline values: CDR1 SGHRS, CDR2 YFSETQ. The CDR3 has 12 residues. The CDR3 spells CASSLERGEQFF.

The chain joins TRBV7-6 to TRBJ2-7. Germline CDR1 and CDR2: SGHVS and FNYEAQ. The CDR3 extends over 15 amino acids. The CDR3 protein is CASSSEPGNPYEQYF.

The gene calls are TRBV4-3 and TRBJ2-5; no DNA is available, so the TRBD2 call from TCRdb remains unchecked. The CDR3 is 17 residues long. The V gene's germline CDR1 is LGHNA and CDR2 YSLEER. Here the CDR3 reads CASSQGNGGGARETQYF.

V usage is TRBV5-1 and J usage is TRBJ2-3; TCRdb designates TRBD2, a call that cannot be tested without DNA. Germline V lookup: CDR1 SGHRS, CDR2 YFSETQ. The CDR3 sequence is 15 residues long. The CDR3 sequence is CASSSPGGPTDTQYF.

J is TRBJ2-3 and V is TRBV2. The CDR3 covers 13 residues. Germline V gene sequence: CDR1 SNHLY, CDR2 FYNNEI. The CDR3 reads CASRDHFTDTQYF.

The J gene is TRBJ2-5, the V gene TRBV2. There are 12 residues in the CDR3. Germline CDR1 is SNHLY and CDR2 is FYNNEI. CDR3 in amino acids: CASSVGWETQYF.